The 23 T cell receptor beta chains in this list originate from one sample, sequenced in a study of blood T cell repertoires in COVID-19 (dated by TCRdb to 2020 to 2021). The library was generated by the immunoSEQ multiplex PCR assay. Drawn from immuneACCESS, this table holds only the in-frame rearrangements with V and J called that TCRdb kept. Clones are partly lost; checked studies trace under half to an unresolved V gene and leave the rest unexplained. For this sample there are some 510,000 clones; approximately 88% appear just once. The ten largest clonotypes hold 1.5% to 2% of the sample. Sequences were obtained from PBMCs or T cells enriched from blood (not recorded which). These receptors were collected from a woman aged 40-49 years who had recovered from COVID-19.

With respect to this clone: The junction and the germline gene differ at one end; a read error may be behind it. CDR3 residues: CASSPQPQGQADTEAFF. CDR3 nucleotide sequence: TGTGCCAGTTCACCTCAACCCCAGGGACAAGCGGACACTGAAGCTTTCTTT. The chain has TRBV18 and TRBJ1-1; D possibly corresponds to TRBD1 (6 bases). This CDR3 is 17 amino acids long. Germline CDR1 KGHSH, CDR2 LQKENI.

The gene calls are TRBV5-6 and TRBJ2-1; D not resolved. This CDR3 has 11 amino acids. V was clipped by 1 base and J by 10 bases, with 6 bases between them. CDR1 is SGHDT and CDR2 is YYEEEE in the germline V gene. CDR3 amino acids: CASSLRSEQFF. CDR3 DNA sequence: TGTGCCAGCAGCTTGAGGAGCGAGCAGTTCTTC.

The CDR3 DNA reads as TGTGCCAGCAGCCCCCGGACAGGCAATCAGCCCCAGCATTTT. Its protein is CASSPRTGNQPQHF. This chain joins TRBV14 and TRBJ1-5, with D possibly TRBD1 on 6 matching bases. The length of the CDR3 is 14 residues. Looked up from germline, CDR1 is SGHDN and CDR2 is FVKESK. The V gene lost 4 bases and the J gene lost 2 bases, with 9 bases spanning the gap.

CDR3 region: CASSNPGTGYEQFF. In nucleotides, the CDR3 is TGTGCCAGCAGTAACCCCGGGACAGGGTATGAGCAGTTCTTC. The chain has TRBV28 and TRBJ2-1; TRBD1 agrees at 9 bases. CDR1 and CDR2 from the germline V gene are MDHEN and SYDVKM. This CDR3 has 14 residues. V shed 5 bases and J 8 bases; nucleotides not matched to a gene: 7.

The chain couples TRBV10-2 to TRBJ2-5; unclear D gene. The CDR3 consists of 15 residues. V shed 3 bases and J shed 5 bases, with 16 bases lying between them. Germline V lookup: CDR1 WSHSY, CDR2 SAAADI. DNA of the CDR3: TGCGCCAGCAGTGACCTCTTGTATCTCCGGGAGACCCAGTACTTC. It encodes CASSDLLYLRETQYF.

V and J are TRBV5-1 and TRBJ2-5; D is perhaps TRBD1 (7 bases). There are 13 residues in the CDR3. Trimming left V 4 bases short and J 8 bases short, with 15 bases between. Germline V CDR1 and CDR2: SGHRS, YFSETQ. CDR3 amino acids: CASSEQGRGTQYF. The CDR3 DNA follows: TGCGCCAGCAGCGAACAGGGGCGGGGAACCCAGTACTTC. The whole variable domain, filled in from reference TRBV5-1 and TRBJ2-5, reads KAGVTQTPRYLIKTRGQQVTLSCSPISGHRSVSWYQQTPGQGLQFLFEYFSETQRNKGNFPGRFSGRQFSNSRSEMNVSTLELGDSALYLCASSEQGRGTQYFGPGTRLLVL.

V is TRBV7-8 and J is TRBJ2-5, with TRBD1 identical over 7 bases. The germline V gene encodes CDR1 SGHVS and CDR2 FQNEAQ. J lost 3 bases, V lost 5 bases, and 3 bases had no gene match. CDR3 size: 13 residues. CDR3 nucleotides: TGTGCCAGCAGCCGGGACAGAAAAGAGACCCAGTACTTC. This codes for CASSRDRKETQYF.

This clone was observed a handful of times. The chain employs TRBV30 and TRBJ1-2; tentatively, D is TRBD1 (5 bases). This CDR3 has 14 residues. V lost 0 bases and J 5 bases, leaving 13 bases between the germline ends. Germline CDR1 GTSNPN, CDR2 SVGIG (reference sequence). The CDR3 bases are TGTGCCTGGAGTGTATCGAACGCAGGGTATGGCTACACCTTC. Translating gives CAWSVSNAGYGYTF.

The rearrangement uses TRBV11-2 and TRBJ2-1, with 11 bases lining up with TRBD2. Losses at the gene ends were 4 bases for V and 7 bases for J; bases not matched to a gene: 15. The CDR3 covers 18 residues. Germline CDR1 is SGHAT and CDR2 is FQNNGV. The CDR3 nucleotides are TGTGCCAGCAGCTGGAGGTTATTAGCGGGAGGGCCGGGGAATGAGCAGTTCTTC. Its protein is CASSWRLLAGGPGNEQFF.

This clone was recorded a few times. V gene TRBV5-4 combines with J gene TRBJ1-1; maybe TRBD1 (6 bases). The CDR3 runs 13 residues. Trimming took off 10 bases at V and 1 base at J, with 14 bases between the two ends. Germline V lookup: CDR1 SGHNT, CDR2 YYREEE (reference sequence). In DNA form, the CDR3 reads TGTGCCGGCCGGGACATAGGGAACACTGAAGCTTTCTTT. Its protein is CAGRDIGNTEAFF.

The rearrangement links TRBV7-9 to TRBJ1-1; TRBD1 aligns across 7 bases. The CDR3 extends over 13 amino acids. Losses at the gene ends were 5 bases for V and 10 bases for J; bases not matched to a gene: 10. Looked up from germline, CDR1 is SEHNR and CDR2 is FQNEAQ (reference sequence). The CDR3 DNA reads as TGTGCCAGCAGCGACAGGGACAGTCCTGCAGCTTTCTTT. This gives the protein CASSDRDSPAAFF.

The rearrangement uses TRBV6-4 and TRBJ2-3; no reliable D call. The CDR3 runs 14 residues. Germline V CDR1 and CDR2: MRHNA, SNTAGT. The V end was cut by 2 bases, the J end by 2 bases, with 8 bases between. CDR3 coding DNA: TGTGCCAGCAGTGACCGCGGCTTCACAGATACGCAGTATTTT. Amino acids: CASSDRGFTDTQYF.

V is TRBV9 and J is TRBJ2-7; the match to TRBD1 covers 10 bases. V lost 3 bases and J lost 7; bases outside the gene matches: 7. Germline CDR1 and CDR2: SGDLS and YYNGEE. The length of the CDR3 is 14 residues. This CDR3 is CASSEGQGTLEQYF. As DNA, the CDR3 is TGTGCCAGCAGCGAGGGACAGGGGACGTTGGAGCAGTACTTC.

The CDR3 DNA sequence: TGTGCCAGCAGCTTAGCTATGGACAGGGCGGTTGAAAAACTGTTTTTT. It yields the protein CASSLAMDRAVEKLFF. The genes are TRBV7-9 and TRBJ1-4, with TRBD1 matching over 8 bases. The CDR3 extends over 16 amino acids. Unmatched junction bases numbered 7, after V lost 0 bases and J lost 7 bases. Germline CDR1 and CDR2: SEHNR and FQNEAQ (reference sequence).

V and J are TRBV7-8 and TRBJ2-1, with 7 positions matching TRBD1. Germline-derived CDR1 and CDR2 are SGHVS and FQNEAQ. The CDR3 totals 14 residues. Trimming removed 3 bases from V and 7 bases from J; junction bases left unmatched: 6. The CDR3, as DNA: TGTGCCAGCAGCTTGACAGGGTGGTTAAATGAGCAGTTCTTC. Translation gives CASSLTGWLNEQFF.

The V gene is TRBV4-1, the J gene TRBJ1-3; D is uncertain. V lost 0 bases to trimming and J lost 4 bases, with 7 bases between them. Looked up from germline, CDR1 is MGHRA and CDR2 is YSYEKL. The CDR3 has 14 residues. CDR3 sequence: CASSQEVRGNTIYF. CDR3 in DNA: TGCGCCAGCAGCCAAGAGGTGCGGGGAAACACCATATATTTT.

This CDR3 reads CASRIVGTGGYNEQFF. Here the CDR3 DNA reads TGTGCCAGCAGGATAGTGGGGACAGGGGGCTACAATGAGCAGTTCTTC. This rearrangement joins TRBV27 to TRBJ2-1, with 11 bases matching TRBD1. Trimming removed 6 bases from V and 3 bases from J; junction bases left unmatched: 7. CDR1 is MNHEY, CDR2 SMNVEV, per germline (reference sequence). The CDR3 is 16 residues long.

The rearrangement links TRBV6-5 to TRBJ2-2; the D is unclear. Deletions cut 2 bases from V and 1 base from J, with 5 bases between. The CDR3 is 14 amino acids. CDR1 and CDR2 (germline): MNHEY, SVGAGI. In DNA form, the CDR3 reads TGTGCCAGCAGTTACGAGGAGAACACCGGGGAGCTGTTTTTT. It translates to CASSYEENTGELFF.

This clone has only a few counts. CDR3 coding DNA: TGTGCCAGCAGCTTAGCAGAACCGGGACTAGGTAATGAGCAGTTCTTC. This translates into CASSLAEPGLGNEQFF. V gene TRBV7-8 combines with J gene TRBJ2-1, with 8 bases that match TRBD2. V was clipped by 0 bases and J by 7 bases; unmatched bases: 8. The CDR3 has 16 residues. Germline V gives CDR1 SGHVS, CDR2 FQNEAQ. The variable domain in full, completed from reference TRBV7-8 and TRBJ2-1, reads GAGVSQSPRYKVAKRGQDVALRCDPISGHVSLFWYQQALGQGPEFLTYFQNEAQLDKSGLPSDRFFAERPEGSVSTLKIQRTQQEDSAVYLCASSLAEPGLGNEQFFGPGTRLTVL.

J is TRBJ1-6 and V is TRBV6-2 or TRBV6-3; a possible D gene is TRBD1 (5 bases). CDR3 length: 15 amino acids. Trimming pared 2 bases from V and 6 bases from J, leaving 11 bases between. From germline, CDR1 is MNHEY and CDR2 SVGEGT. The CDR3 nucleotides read TGTGCCAGCAGTTACACAGGACCGACTAATTCACCCCTCCACTTT. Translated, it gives CASSYTGPTNSPLHF.

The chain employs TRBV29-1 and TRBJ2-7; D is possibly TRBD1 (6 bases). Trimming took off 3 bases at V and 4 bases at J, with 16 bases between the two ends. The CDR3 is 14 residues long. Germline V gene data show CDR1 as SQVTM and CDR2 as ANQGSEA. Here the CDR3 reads CSVEISGEPYEQYF. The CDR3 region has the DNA TGCAGCGTTGAGATTTCAGGGGAACCTTACGAGCAGTACTTC.

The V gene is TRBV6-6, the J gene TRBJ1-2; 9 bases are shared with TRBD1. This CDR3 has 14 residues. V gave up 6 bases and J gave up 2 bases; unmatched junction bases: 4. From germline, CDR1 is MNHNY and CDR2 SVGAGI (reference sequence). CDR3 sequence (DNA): TGTGCCAGCAGAGCCACAGGGGGCAACTATGGCTACACCTTC. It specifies CASRATGGNYGYTF.

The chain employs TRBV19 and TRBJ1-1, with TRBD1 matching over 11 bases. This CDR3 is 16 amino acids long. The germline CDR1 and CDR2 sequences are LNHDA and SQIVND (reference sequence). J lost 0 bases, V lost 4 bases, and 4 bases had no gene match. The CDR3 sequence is CASSTGTGGMNTEAFF. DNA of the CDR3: TGTGCCAGTAGTACCGGGACAGGGGGGATGAACACTGAAGCTTTCTTT.